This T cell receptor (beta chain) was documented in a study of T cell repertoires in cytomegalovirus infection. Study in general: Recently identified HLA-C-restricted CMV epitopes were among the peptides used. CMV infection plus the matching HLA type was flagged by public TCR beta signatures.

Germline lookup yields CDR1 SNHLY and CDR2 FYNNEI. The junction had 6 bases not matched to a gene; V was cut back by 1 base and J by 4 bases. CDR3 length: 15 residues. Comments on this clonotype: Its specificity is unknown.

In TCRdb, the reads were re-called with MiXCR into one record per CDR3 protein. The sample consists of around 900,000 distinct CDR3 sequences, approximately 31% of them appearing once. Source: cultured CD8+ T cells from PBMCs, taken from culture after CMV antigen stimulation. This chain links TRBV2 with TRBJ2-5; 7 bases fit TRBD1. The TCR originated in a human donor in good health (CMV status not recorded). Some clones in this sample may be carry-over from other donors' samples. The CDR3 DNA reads TGTGCCAGCAGTGAAGAGGGGGCTAGTGGAGAGACCCAGTACTTC. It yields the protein CASSEEGASGETQYF.